Below, 2 T cell receptor beta chains from the same sample are listed, as sequenced in a study of blood T cell repertoires in COVID-19 (TCRdb year 2020). Library creation used the immunoSEQ multiplex PCR assay. TCRdb holds this immuneACCESS table with in-frame rearrangements only. Some clones are missing; in checked studies, unresolved V genes explain under half, and the rest has no known cause. The sample table records some 270,000 clones; roughly 86% of these occur just once. The ten biggest clones cover over 8% of the sample. The sequenced sample was peripheral blood. Receptors were obtained from a man between 40 and 49 years old with active or convalescent COVID-19.

The V call is TRBV5-4, the J call TRBJ1-2, with 8 bases that match TRBD1. Unmatched junction bases numbered 9, after V lost 3 bases and J lost 8 bases. Germline CDR1 and CDR2: SGHNT and YYREEE (reference sequence). The length of the CDR3 is 14 residues. CDR3 coding DNA: TGTGCCAGCAGCTCCCCGACAGGGGAAAGGGGCTACACCTTC. Translation gives CASSSPTGERGYTF.

This chain joins TRBV11-1 and TRBJ1-4; D uncertain. V was clipped by 4 bases and J by 5 bases, with 14 bases between them. CDR1 SGHAT and CDR2 FQDESV come from the germline V gene (reference sequence). This CDR3 is 15 amino acids long. As DNA, the CDR3 is TGTGCCAGCAGCTCTCACACGGGAGGAAATGAAAAACTGTTTTTT. This encodes CASSSHTGGNEKLFF.